The T cell receptor (beta chain) described here comes from a study of T cells in Graves' hyperthyroidism and ophthalmopathy. Whole-study findings and limits: Most thyroid clonotypes that were expanded above 0.001 also turned up in blood.

TCR beta CDR3 regions were amplified from RNA. First-round RT-PCR of the TCR CDR3 relied on the HTBI primer set. MiXCR was run by TCRdb on the multiplex PCR reads, yielding one entry per CDR3 protein. The sample carries about 380,000 distinct CDR3 sequences, about 18% recorded once. The CDR3 consists of 13 residues. V shed 3 bases and J shed 1 base, with 7 bases lying between them. Germline V gives CDR1 SGHRS, CDR2 YFSETQ. Ophthalmopathy patients all had a Clinical Activity Score of at least 3, a NOSPECS grade of at least 4 and disease under 3 months old. Patients were excluded for uncontrolled infection, other autoimmune disease, pregnancy or lactation. This clonotype was detected ten times or more. Its target is not known.

The sequenced sample was blood. This rearrangement joins TRBV5-1 to TRBJ1-1; D not certain. The sequence was obtained from a man younger than 35 with Graves' ophthalmopathy. In DNA form, the CDR3 reads TGCGCCAGCAGCTGGAGCCAGAACACTGAAGCTTTCTTT. Its protein product is CASSWSQNTEAFF.